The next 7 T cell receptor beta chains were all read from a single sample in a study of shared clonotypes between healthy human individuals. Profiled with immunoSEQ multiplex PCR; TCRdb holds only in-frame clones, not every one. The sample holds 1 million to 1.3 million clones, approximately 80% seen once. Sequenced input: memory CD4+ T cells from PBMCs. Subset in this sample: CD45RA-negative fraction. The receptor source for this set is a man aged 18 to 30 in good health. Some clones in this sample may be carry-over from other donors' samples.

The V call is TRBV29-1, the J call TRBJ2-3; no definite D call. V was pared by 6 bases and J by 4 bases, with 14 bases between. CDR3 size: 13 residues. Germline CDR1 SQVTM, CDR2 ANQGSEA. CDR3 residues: CSVPALNADTQYF. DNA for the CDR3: TGCAGCGTCCCTGCCCTTAATGCAGATACGCAGTATTTT.

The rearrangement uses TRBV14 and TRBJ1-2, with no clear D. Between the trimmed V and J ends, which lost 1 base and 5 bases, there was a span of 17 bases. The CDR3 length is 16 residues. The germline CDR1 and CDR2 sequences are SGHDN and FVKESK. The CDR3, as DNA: TGTGCCAGCAGCCAAGTCCCTGTCAGGCCGCCTTATGGCTACACCTTC. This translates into CASSQVPVRPPYGYTF.

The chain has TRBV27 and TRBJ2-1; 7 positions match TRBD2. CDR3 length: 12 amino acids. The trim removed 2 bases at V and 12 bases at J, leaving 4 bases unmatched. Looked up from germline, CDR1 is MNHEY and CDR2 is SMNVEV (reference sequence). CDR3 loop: CASSLGGERQFF. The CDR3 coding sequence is TGTGCCAGCAGTTTAGGGGGGGAGAGGCAGTTCTTC.

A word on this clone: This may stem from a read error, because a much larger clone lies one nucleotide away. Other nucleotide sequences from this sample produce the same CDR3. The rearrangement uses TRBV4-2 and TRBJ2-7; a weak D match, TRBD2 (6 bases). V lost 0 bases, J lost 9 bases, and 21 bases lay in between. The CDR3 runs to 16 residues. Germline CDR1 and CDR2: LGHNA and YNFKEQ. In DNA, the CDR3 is TGTGCCAGCAGCCAAGATCGGAATAGCGGACCAAGGGGGCAGTACTTC. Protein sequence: CASSQDRNSGPRGQYF.

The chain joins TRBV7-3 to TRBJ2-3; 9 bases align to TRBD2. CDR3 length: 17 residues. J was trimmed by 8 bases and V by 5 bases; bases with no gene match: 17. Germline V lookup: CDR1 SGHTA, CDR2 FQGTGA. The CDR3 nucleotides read TGTGCCAGCAGCCCCCGATTAGGGCGGGAGGGCCTCGGTACGCAGTATTTT. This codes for CASSPRLGREGLGTQYF. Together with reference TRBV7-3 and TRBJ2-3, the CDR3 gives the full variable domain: GAGVSQTPSNKVTEKGKYVELRCDPISGHTALYWYRQSLGQGPEFLIYFQGTGAADDSGLPNDRFFAVRPEGSVSTLKIQRTERGDSAVYLCASSPRLGREGLGTQYFGPGTRLTVL.

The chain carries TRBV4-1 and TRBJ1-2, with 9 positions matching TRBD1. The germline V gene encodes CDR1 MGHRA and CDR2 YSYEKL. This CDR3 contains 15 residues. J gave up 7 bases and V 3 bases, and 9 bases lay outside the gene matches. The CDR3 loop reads CASSQEPGQGFGYTF. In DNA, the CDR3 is TGCGCCAGCAGCCAGGAACCGGGACAGGGATTTGGCTACACCTTC.

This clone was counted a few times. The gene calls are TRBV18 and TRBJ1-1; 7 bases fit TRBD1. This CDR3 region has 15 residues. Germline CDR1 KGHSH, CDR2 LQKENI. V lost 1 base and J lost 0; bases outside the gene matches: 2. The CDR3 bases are TGTGCCAGCTCACCACGGGACAGATTGAACACTGAAGCTTTCTTT. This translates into CASSPRDRLNTEAFF.